This record concerns one TCR beta chain sequence. Its antigen is unknown. This sample is drawn from a study of cytomegalovirus exposure and HLA in healthy donors. Study-wide points: The authors excluded some V segments, including TRBV6-2 and TRBV6-3, as indistinguishable. The authors later found HLA-associated TCR beta chains more clonally expanded than equally common others.

PCR used 60 Vbeta primers and 13 Jbeta primers. TCRdb keeps only in-frame clones here, not all; method: immunoSEQ multiplex PCR. The sample lists 200,000 or so clones, over 70% occurring once. Trimming took 4 bases from V and 4 from J, leaving 9 bases between them. The CDR3 sequence is 12 residues long. Germline V gene data show CDR1 as SGHDT and CDR2 as YYEEEE. The chain uses TRBV5-6 and TRBJ2-7; D ambiguous. This receptor was taken from a man younger than 45 in good health and CMV-seronegative. What was sequenced was PBMCs. The CDR3 spells CASSMRYYEQYF. In nucleotides, the CDR3 is TGTGCCAGCAGCATGAGGTATTACGAGCAGTACTTC.